This note documents a single TCR beta chain sequence. These data originate in a study of blood T cell repertoires in COVID-19. Study-wide background: Both acute and convalescent COVID-19 samples were obtained from the United States, Italy and Spain. Nucleic acid was either cDNA or gDNA, and it came from T cells, B-cell-depleted T cells, or PBMCs.

Per the study methods: How many nucleated cells were present was estimated from reference gene primer amplification. Method: immunoSEQ multiplex PCR; TCRdb's copy keeps in-frame clones and lacks some. V, J and clone size reflect that table, while D and trimming were determined from the DNA. The sample shows approximately 100,000 clones, roughly 90% of them seen only once. Per germline, CDR1 SGHRS and CDR2 YFSETQ. This CDR3 region has 14 residues. The trim removed 4 bases at V and 1 base at J, leaving 2 bases unmatched. The sequenced sample was peripheral blood. The chain joins TRBV5-1 to TRBJ1-5, with 7 bases matching TRBD1. This TCR was sampled from a woman of 80 years or more in a cohort sampled during active COVID-19. CDR3 in DNA: TGCGCCAGCAGCGCGACAGGGAGCAATCAGCCCCAGCATTTT. This encodes CASSATGSNQPQHF. Supplemented by reference TRBV5-1 and TRBJ1-5, the full variable domain reads KAGVTQTPRYLIKTRGQQVTLSCSPISGHRSVSWYQQTPGQGLQFLFEYFSETQRNKGNFPGRFSGRQFSNSRSEMNVSTLELGDSALYLCASSATGSNQPQHFGDGTRLSIL.